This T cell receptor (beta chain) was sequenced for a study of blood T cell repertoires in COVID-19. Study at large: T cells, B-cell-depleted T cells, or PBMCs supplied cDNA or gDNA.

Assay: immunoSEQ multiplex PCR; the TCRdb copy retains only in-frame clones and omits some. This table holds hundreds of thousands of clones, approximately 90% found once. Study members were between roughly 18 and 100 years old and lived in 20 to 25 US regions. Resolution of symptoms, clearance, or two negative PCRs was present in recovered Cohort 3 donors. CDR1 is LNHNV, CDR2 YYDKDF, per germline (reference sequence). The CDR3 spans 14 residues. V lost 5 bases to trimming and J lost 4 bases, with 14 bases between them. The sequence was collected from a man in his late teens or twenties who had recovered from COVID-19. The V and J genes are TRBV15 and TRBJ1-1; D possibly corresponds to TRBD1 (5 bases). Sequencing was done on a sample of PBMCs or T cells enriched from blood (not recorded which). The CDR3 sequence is CATSASRGGTEAFF. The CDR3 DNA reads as TGTGCCACCAGCGCCAGTCGGGGGGGCACTGAAGCTTTCTTT.